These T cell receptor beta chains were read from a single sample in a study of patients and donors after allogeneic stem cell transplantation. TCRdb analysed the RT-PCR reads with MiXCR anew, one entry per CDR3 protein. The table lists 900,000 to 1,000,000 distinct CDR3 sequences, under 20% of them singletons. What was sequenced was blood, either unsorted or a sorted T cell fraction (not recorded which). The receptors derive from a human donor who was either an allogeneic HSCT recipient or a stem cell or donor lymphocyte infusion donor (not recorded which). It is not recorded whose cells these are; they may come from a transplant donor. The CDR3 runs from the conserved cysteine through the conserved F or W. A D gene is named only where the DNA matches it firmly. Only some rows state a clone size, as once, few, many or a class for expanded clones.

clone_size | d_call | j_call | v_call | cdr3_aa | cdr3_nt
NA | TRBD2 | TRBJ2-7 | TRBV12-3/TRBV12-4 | CASSSSSGAPYEQYF | TGTGCCAGCAGTTCATCTAGCGGGGCCCCCTACGAGCAGTACTTC
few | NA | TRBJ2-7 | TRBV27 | CASRQRNEQYF | TGTGCCAGCAGACAGCGTAACGAGCAGTACTTC
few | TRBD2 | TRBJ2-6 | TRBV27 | CASLGLAAGANVLTF | TGTGCCAGCCTGGGGCTAGCGGCTGGGGCCAACGTCCTGACTTTC
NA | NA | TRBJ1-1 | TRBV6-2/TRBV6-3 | CASRQAVLGEAFF | TGTGCCAGCAGACAGGCCGTCCTGGGGGAAGCTTTCTTT
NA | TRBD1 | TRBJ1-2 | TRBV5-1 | CASTTGSDGGYTF | TGCGCCAGCACGACAGGGTCAGACGGCGGCTACACCTTC
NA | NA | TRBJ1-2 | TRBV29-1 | CSVDRGASNYGYTF | TGCAGCGTTGATCGAGGGGCGTCTAACTATGGCTACACCTTC
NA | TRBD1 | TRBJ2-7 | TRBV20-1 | CSVPQGASYEQYF | TGCAGCGTCCCTCAGGGGGCGTCCTACGAGCAGTACTTC
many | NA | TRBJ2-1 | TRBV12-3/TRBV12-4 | CASSGQGVYNEQFF | TGTGCCAGCAGTGGGCAGGGAGTTTACAATGAGCAGTTCTTC
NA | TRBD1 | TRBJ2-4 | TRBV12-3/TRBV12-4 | CASSSAGGTNIQYF | TGTGCCAGCAGTTCGGCAGGGGGTACGAACATTCAGTACTTC
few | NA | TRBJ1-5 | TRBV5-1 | CASSLDGMANQPQHF | TGCGCCAGCAGCTTGGACGGGATGGCCAATCAGCCCCAGCATTTT
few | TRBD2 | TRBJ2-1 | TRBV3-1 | CASSQFSGYEQFF | TGTGCCAGCAGCCAATTTAGCGGGTATGAGCAGTTCTTC
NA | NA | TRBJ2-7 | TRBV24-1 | CATSDGGHQYEQYF | TGTGCCACCAGTGATGGCGGACATCAGTACGAGCAGTACTTC
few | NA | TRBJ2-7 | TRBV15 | CATSRGSGEFYEQYF | TGTGCCACCAGCAGAGGGTCCGGGGAATTCTACGAGCAGTACTTC
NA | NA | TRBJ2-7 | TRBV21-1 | CASSKASGSPNLKVNDEQYF | TGTGCCAGCAGCAAAGCCTCGGGTTCCCCAAACCTAAAGGTCAACGACGAGCAGTACTTC
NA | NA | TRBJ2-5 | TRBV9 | CASSAVSEQETQYF | TGTGCCAGCAGCGCCGTATCCGAACAAGAGACCCAGTACTTC
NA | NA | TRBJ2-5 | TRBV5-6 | CASSLSWASKMETQYF | TGTGCCAGCAGCCTGAGTTGGGCGAGTAAGATGGAGACCCAGTACTTC
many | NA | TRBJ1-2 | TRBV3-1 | CASSQGYGYTF | TGTGCCAGCAGCCAGGGGTATGGCTACACCTTC